This TCR beta chain appears in the sequencing data of a study of shared T cell receptors in the human thymus. Sequencing was performed with immunoSEQ multiplex PCR; in TCRdb, only in-frame clones are kept and a portion is missing. Of 600,000 or so clones in the sample, around 87% were seen once. V trimming: 4 bases; J trimming: 6 bases; junction bases outside the gene matches: 19. CDR3 size: 18 residues. CDR1 SGHKS and CDR2 YYEKEE come from the germline V gene (reference sequence). This sample was shared with a second study, whose subject was human thymus T cells. That work contributes: Among thymic and blood repertoires, usage of V and J genes appeared biased. Thymic TCR repertoires of unrelated people reportedly overlapped highly.

The clonotype was recovered from a boy less than two years old with a congenital heart defect. The material sequenced was thymocytes. The chain is built from TRBV5-5 and TRBJ2-7; TRBD2 aligns across 10 bases. The CDR3 here is CASSLFRTSGEAVSEQYF. In nucleotides, the CDR3 is TGTGCCAGCAGCCTATTCCGGACTAGCGGAGAGGCTGTCTCCGAGCAGTACTTC.